This is a list of T cell receptor beta chains from one sample in a study of shared clonotypes between healthy human individuals. TCRdb's copy holds only in-frame clones and misses some; the assay was immunoSEQ multiplex PCR. The top ten clones hold around 24% of a sample with roughly 890,000 clones, nearly 95% of them seen once. Material: naive CD8+ T cells sorted from blood. The origin of the receptors is a man aged 25-45 years in good health. CDR3s include the opening cysteine and the closing phenylalanine or tryptophan. The order of the fields is V gene, J gene, CDR3 protein.

>TRBV5-6|TRBJ1-2
CASSQGVYGYTF
>TRBV28|TRBJ1-2
CASRTTLWTGYRYGYTF
>TRBV30|TRBJ1-3
CAWSVAAPGDTIYF
>TRBV7-6|TRBJ1-2
CASSLSGVGGYTF
>TRBV7-8|TRBJ2-1
CASSLEGAGIGPYNEQFF
>TRBV7-9|TRBJ1-2
CASSFDTNYGYTF
>TRBV28|TRBJ1-2
CASSLPQGAYGYTF
>TRBV5-6|TRBJ2-3
CASSFFISTDTQYF
>TRBV4-1|TRBJ2-3
CASSLSLSGGTTDTQYF
>TRBV5-4|TRBJ2-7
CASSGGTSGRQTYEQYF
>TRBV4-3|TRBJ2-7
CASSQDMVAGAYEQYF
>TRBV19|TRBJ2-2
CASDRGIENTGELFF
>TRBV7-9|TRBJ2-1
CASSSIGLAGENEQFF
>TRBV7-9|TRBJ2-1
CASSSDSGGRSSYNEQFF
>TRBV11-2|TRBJ2-7
CASSSGPGGLYWHEQYF
>TRBV6-5|TRBJ1-2
CASWTTTDPNYGYTF
>TRBV14|TRBJ1-1
CASSPSPGWKNTEAFF
>TRBV5-5|TRBJ2-5
CASSLVATNQETQYF
>TRBV5-1|TRBJ2-7
CASSIGLAGAYEQYF
>TRBV7-9|TRBJ2-7
CASSLISQAGYEQYF
>TRBV5-6|TRBJ2-1
CASSLGGFGYNEQFF
>TRBV10-1|TRBJ2-2
CASGRSNTGELFF
>TRBV27|TRBJ1-2
CASSFPTGRGYTF
>TRBV28|TRBJ2-3
CASSFVGARDTQYF
>TRBV5-1|TRBJ2-1
CASSLTPTSGSYNEQFF
>TRBV19|TRBJ1-1
CASRLPGRNMNTEAFF
>TRBV2|TRBJ2-5
CASRGFSQYF
>TRBV7-2|TRBJ2-5
CASSSGLAGVGETQYF
>TRBV7-2|TRBJ2-3
CASTPGAGGPDTQYF
>TRBV28|TRBJ2-1
CASSFLGGGQIYNEQFF
>TRBV6-5|TRBJ2-7
CASRPYRDDRSEQYF
>TRBV2|TRBJ2-3
CASSNPPQGGRADTQYF
>TRBV2|TRBJ2-7
CASEGTGGVYEQYF
>TRBV7-9|-
CASEDSNSYEQYF
>TRBV29-1|TRBJ1-2
CSVVASRPYGYTF
>TRBV23-1|TRBJ1-5
CASSQTTGITQPQHF
>TRBV9|TRBJ2-1
CASSSGGGLAYNEQFF
>TRBV4-3|TRBJ1-1
CASSQDGWMNTEAFF
>TRBV6-5|TRBJ2-5
CASSPGVQETQYF
>TRBV11-2|TRBJ2-7
CASSLRASGIYEQYF
>TRBV6-1|TRBJ2-7
CASREGSYEQYF
>TRBV27|TRBJ2-7
CASSLTISYEQYF
>TRBV10-2|TRBJ2-5
CASSVGRLWQTQYF
>TRBV2|TRBJ2-1
CASRPGTDRWDEQFF
>TRBV6-6|TRBJ1-5
CASSSRGSNQPQHF
>TRBV11-3|TRBJ2-5
CASTGLANQETQYF